These 18 T cell receptor beta chains originate from one sample sequenced in a study of cytotoxic CD8 clonotypes in ibrutinib-treated CLL. Using immunoSEQ multiplex PCR, the repertoire was profiled, and TCRdb retains in-frame clones only, with some absent. The sample carries 200,000 to 250,000 clones, roughly 73% recorded once. The starting material was PBMCs, obtained after 12 months of ibrutinib treatment. These receptors came from a human donor with chronic lymphocytic leukemia.

This clone has just one count. One end of the junction does not line up with germline, which may come from a read error. The chain uses TRBV7-7 and TRBJ2-5, with D perhaps TRBD2 (6 bases). The germline V gene has CDR1 SSHAT and CDR2 FNYEAQ (reference sequence). The CDR3 runs to 15 residues. CDR3 protein: CASSLLPGVTETQYF. The CDR3 nucleotides are TGTGCTAGCAGCTTACTGCCGGGGGTAACCGAGACCCAGTACTTC.

The chain is built from TRBV11-3 and TRBJ2-1; 11 positions agree with TRBD2. Germline CDR1 reads SGHNT; CDR2 reads YENEEA. The ends lost 5 bases at V and 4 bases at J; junction bases unmatched: 7. The CDR3 length is 16 residues. CDR3 in DNA: TGTGCCAGCAGCCCGCCCGGGACTAGCGGATACAATGAGCAGTTCTTC. Its translation is CASSPPGTSGYNEQFF.

The CDR3 bases are TGTGCCAGCAGTGAAACATCGGGACTAGCAGGGGGTGCGCAGTACTTC. Amino acid sequence: CASSETSGLAGGAQYF. The chain has TRBV6-1 and TRBJ2-7, with 9 bases aligning to TRBD2. V dropped 2 bases and J dropped 9; count of bases not matched to a gene: 14. Germline V gene sequence: CDR1 MNHNS, CDR2 SASEGT. The CDR3 loop spans 16 amino acids.

The J gene is TRBJ2-3, the V gene TRBV5-1; 15 bases line up with TRBD2. The CDR3 is 18 amino acids. With V trimmed by 5 bases and J by 4 bases, 11 bases remained unmatched. Germline assignment: CDR1 SGHRS and CDR2 YFSETQ. The CDR3 bases are TGCGCCAGCAGACGAGGGACTAGCGGGGGGCGATTCGCAGATACGCAGTATTTT. This codes for CASRRGTSGGRFADTQYF. Full variable domain (remainder filled in from reference TRBV5-1 and TRBJ2-3): KAGVTQTPRYLIKTRGQQVTLSCSPISGHRSVSWYQQTPGQGLQFLFEYFSETQRNKGNFPGRFSGRQFSNSRSEMNVSTLELGDSALYLCASRRGTSGGRFADTQYFGPGTRLTVL.

J is TRBJ2-1 and V is TRBV5-1; perhaps TRBD1 as D (6 bases). The V gene's germline CDR1 is SGHRS and CDR2 YFSETQ. The CDR3 spans 15 residues. V lost 3 bases to trimming and J lost 2 bases, with 12 bases between them. The CDR3 sequence is CASSSAGTPYNEQFF. Written as DNA, the CDR3 is TGCGCCAGCAGCTCCGCCGGGACACCCTACAATGAGCAGTTCTTC.

This clone was observed once. This rearrangement joins TRBV14 to TRBJ1-2, with a tentative D call TRBD1 (6 bases). The V end was cut by 2 bases, the J end by 0 bases, with 7 bases between. The CDR3 is made up of 14 amino acids. Germline V lookup: CDR1 SGHDN, CDR2 FVKESK. This chain's CDR3 is CASSQQGSNYGYTF. The CDR3, as DNA: TGTGCCAGCAGCCAACAGGGGTCTAACTATGGCTACACCTTC.

The chain is built from TRBV11-2 and TRBJ2-1; D unresolved. Trimming removed 8 bases at V and 4 bases at J, with 9 bases between. CDR3 size: 12 residues. Germline V gene lookup returns CDR1 SGHAT and CDR2 FQNNGV. The CDR3 DNA is TGTGCCAGCGGCCTCCCTTACAATGAGCAGTTCTTC. It translates to CASGLPYNEQFF.

V gene TRBV5-5 combines with J gene TRBJ1-5, with D unresolved. CDR1 and CDR2 (germline): SGHKS, YYEKEE (reference sequence). The V end lost 0 bases, the J end lost 0 bases, and 10 bases lay between the germline ends. The CDR3 consists of 16 residues. The DNA for the CDR3 is TGTGCCAGCAGCTTGGCGGGCGGGGATAGCAATCAGCCCCAGCATTTT. It codes for CASSLAGGDSNQPQHF.

The V call is TRBV5-4, the J call TRBJ1-2; no clear D gene. Germline V lookup: CDR1 SGHNT, CDR2 YYREEE (reference sequence). The CDR3 loop spans 14 amino acids. Trimming shortened V by 0 bases and J by 2 bases, and 8 bases separated the two germline ends. CDR3 loop: CASSLDRDNYGYTF. The CDR3 bases are TGTGCCAGCAGCTTGGACAGAGACAACTATGGCTACACCTTC.

V usage is TRBV10-1 and J usage is TRBJ2-7, with TRBD2 identical over 12 bases. Trimming took 6 bases from V and 5 from J; bases not matched to a gene: 5. From germline, CDR1 is WNHNN and CDR2 SYGVQD (reference sequence). This CDR3 has 14 residues. The CDR3 DNA follows: TGCGCCAGCAGCTCCGGACTAGCGGGAAACGAGCAGTACTTC. Protein sequence: CASSSGLAGNEQYF.

The rearrangement joins TRBV30 to TRBJ1-1; D is unclear. Germline V lookup: CDR1 GTSNPN, CDR2 SVGIG (reference sequence). V was clipped by 0 bases and J by 11 bases, with 19 bases between them. This CDR3 comprises 14 residues. The DNA of the CDR3 is TGTGCCTGGAGTGTTTTCCGGCGTTCCCTTAGGGCTTTCTTT. Its translation: CAWSVFRRSLRAFF.

This clone was found a few times. V usage is TRBV2 and J usage is TRBJ1-3; no definite D call. The CDR3 is made up of 14 amino acids. Trimming shortened V by 7 bases and J by 3 bases, and 13 bases separated the two germline ends. Germline V gives CDR1 SNHLY, CDR2 FYNNEI. CDR3 in DNA: TGTGCCAGCACGGAGCTAAGTGGTGGAAACACCATATATTTT. This translates into CASTELSGGNTIYF.

V gene TRBV19 combines with J gene TRBJ1-5, with D perhaps matching TRBD1 (6 bases). V was trimmed by 4 bases and J by 2 bases, leaving 15 bases between them. The V gene's germline CDR1 is LNHDA and CDR2 SQIVND (reference sequence). The CDR3 covers 16 residues. CDR3 amino acids: CASSTPQGQGNQPQHF. CDR3 DNA: TGTGCCAGTAGTACCCCCCAGGGGCAGGGCAATCAGCCCCAGCATTTT.

The V gene is TRBV9, the J gene TRBJ2-3; 10 nucleotides agree with TRBD2. CDR1 SGDLS and CDR2 YYNGEE come from the germline V gene. The CDR3 has 15 residues. After removal of 4 bases from V and 1 base from J, the junction contained 3 bases not matched to a gene. This chain's CDR3 is CASSPSGGRTDTQYF. CDR3 nucleotides: TGTGCCAGCAGCCCTAGCGGGGGCCGCACAGATACGCAGTATTTT.

The chain has TRBV4-2 and TRBJ2-3; 9 bases fit TRBD2. Germline lookup yields CDR1 LGHNA and CDR2 YNFKEQ. Trimming cost V 8 bases and J 0 bases; bases outside gene matches: 6. The CDR3 is 15 amino acids. The CDR3 bases are TGTGCCAGCTGCTCGCGGGGGGGGAGCACAGATACGCAGTATTTT. This translates into CASCSRGGSTDTQYF.

The chain combines TRBV15 with TRBJ2-5, with TRBD2 matching over 8 bases. The CDR3 sequence is 14 residues long. J was trimmed by 5 bases and V by 6 bases; bases with no gene match: 8. CDR1 is LNHNV and CDR2 is YYDKDF in the germline V gene (reference sequence). CDR3 nucleotides: TGTGCCACCAGGGGAGCGGGAGAGGTGGAGACCCAGTACTTC. Protein product: CATRGAGEVETQYF. Full variable domain (missing parts from reference TRBV15 and TRBJ2-5): DAMVIQNPRYQVTQFGKPVTLSCSQTLNHNVMYWYQQKSSQAPKLLFHYYDKDFNNEADTPDNFQSRRPNTSFCFLDIRSPGLGDTAMYLCATRGAGEVETQYFGPGTRLLVL.

The chain is built from TRBV18 and TRBJ1-5; D remains ambiguous. CDR1 and CDR2 from the germline V gene are KGHSH and LQKENI. Trimming took off 8 bases at V and 3 bases at J, with 14 bases between the two ends. CDR3 size: 14 residues. CDR3 protein: CASRPGDSNQPQHF. CDR3 DNA: TGTGCCAGCCGACCCGGGGATTCCAATCAGCCCCAGCATTTT.

The gene calls are TRBV19 and TRBJ1-1; no definite D call. The CDR3 covers 14 residues. The ends were cut back, 2 bases at V and 2 bases at J, with 9 bases in the middle. Germline lookup yields CDR1 LNHDA and CDR2 SQIVND (reference sequence). The CDR3 DNA is TGTGCCAGTAGTATATTGGCAGGAAACACTGAAGCTTTCTTT. Translation: CASSILAGNTEAFF.